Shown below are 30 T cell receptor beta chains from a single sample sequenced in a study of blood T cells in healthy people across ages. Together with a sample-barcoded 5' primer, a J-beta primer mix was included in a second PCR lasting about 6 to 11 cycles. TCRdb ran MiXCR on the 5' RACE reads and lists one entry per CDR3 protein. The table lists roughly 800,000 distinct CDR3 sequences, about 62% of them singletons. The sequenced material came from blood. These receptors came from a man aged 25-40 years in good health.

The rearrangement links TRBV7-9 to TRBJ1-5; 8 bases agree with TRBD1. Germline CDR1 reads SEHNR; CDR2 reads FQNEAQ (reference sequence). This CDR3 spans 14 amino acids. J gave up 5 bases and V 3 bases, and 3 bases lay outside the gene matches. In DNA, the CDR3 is TGTGCCAGCAGCTTCGGACAGGGCGATCAGCCCCAGCATTTT. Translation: CASSFGQGDQPQHF. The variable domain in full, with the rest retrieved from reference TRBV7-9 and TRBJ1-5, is DTGVSQNPRHKITKRGQNVTFRCDPISEHNRLYWYRQTLGQGPEFLTYFQNEAQLEKSRLLSDRFSAERPKGSFSTLEIQRTEQGDSAMYLCASSFGQGDQPQHFGDGTRLSIL.

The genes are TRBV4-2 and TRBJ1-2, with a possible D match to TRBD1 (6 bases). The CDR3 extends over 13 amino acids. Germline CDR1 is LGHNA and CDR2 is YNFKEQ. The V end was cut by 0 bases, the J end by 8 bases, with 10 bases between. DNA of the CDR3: TGTGCCAGCAGCCAAGAACAGGGCCAGGGCTACACCTTC. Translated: CASSQEQGQGYTF.

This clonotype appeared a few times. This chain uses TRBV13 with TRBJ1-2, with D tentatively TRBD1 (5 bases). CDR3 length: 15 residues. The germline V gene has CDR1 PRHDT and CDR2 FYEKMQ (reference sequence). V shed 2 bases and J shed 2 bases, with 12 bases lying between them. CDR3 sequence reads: CASSLFGTDNYGYTF. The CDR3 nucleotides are TGTGCCAGCAGCTTATTTGGGACGGACAACTATGGCTACACCTTC.

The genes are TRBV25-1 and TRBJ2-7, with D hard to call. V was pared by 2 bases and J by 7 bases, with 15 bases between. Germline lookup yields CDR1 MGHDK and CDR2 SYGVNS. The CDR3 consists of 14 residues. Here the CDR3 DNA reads TGTGCCAGCAGTGAAATGGGCCGCGAAGTGGAGCAGTACTTC. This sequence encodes CASSEMGREVEQYF.

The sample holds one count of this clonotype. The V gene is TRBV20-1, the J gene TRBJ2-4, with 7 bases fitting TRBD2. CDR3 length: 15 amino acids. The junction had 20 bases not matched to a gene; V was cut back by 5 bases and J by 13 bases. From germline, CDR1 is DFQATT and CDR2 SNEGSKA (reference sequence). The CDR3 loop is CSAPSAGTTLSEQYF. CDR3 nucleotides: TGCAGTGCTCCCTCCGCCGGGACTACTCTCAGTGAGCAGTACTTC.

The CDR3 bases are TGTGCCACCAGCCGTCGACTAGCGGAAGAGACCCAGTACTTC. Its translation: CATSRRLAEETQYF. The chain is built from TRBV15 and TRBJ2-5; 9 bases map to TRBD2. Germline V gives CDR1 LNHNV, CDR2 YYDKDF (reference sequence). CDR3 length equals 14 residues. Losses at the gene ends were 5 bases for V and 3 bases for J; bases not matched to a gene: 4.

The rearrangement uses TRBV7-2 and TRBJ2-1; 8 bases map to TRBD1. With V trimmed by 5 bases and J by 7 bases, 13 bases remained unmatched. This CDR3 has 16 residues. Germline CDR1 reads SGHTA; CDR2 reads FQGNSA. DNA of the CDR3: TGTGCCAGCAGCCCCACAAGGCAGGGGGCTCGTAATGAGCAGTTCTTC. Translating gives CASSPTRQGARNEQFF.

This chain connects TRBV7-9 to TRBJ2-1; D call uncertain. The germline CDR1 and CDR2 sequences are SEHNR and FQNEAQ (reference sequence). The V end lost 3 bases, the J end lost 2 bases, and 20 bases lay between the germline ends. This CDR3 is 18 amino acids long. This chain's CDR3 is CASSFLSAGMGAYNEQFF. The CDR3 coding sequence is TGTGCCAGCAGCTTTCTCAGTGCCGGAATGGGTGCCTACAATGAGCAGTTCTTC.

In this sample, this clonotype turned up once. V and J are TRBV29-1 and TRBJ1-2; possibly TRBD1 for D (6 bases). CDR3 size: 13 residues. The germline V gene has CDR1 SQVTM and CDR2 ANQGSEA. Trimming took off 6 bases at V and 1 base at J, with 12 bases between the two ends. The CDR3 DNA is TGCAGCGTCGGGACACCGCTTAACTATGGCTACACCTTC. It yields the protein CSVGTPLNYGYTF.

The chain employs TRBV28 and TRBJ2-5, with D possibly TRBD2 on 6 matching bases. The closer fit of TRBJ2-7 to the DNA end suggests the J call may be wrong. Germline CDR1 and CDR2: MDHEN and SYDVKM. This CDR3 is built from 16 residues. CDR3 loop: CASSLAALTSPYEQYF. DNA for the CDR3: TGTGCCAGCAGTTTAGCGGCCCTAACTAGCCCTTACGAGCAGTACTTC.

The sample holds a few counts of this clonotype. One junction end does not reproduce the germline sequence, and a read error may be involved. The CDR3 sequence is CASSEASTGQGTQYF. CDR3 nucleotides: TGTGCCAGCAGTGAAGCATCGACAGGGCAAGGGACCCAGTACTTC. V usage is TRBV6-1 and J usage is TRBJ2-5; TRBD1 matches 7 bases. The length of the CDR3 is 15 residues. Germline lookup yields CDR1 MNHNS and CDR2 SASEGT.

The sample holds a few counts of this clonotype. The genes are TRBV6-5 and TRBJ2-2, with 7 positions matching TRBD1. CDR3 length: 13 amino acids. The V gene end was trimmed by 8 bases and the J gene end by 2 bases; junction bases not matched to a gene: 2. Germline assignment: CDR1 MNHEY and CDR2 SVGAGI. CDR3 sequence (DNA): TGTGCCAGCCGACAGGGAAACACCGGGGAGCTGTTTTTT. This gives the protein CASRQGNTGELFF.

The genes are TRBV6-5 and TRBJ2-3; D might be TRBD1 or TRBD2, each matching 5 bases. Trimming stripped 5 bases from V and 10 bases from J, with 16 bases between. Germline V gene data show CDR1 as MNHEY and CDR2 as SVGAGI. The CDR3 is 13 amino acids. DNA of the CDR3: TGTGCCAGCAGTACACGGGGCCGAAGGGCGCAGTATTTT. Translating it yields CASSTRGRRAQYF.

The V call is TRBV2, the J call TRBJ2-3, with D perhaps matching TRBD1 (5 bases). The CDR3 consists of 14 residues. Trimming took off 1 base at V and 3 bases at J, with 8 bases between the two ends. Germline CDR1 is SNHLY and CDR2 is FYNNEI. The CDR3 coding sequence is TGTGCCAGCAGTGAAGGGACACTAACAGATACGCAGTATTTT. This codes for CASSEGTLTDTQYF. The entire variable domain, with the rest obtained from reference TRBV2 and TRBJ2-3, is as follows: EPEVTQTPSHQVTQMGQEVILRCVPISNHLYFYWYRQILGQKVEFLVSFYNNEISEKSEIFDDQFSVERPDGSNFTLKIRSTKLEDSAMYFCASSEGTLTDTQYFGPGTRLTVL.

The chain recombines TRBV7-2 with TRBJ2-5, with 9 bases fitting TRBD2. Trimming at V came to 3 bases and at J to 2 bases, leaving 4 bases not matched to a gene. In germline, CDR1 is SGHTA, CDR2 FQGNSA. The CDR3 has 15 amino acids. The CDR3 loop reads CASSFQTSGQETQYF. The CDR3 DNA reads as TGTGCCAGCAGCTTCCAGACTAGCGGACAAGAGACCCAGTACTTC. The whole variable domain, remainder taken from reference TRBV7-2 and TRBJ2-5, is GAGVSQSPSNKVTEKGKDVELRCDPISGHTALYWYRQSLGQGLEFLIYFQGNSAPDKSGLPSDRFSAERTGGSVSTLTIQRTQQEDSAVYLCASSFQTSGQETQYFGPGTRLLVL.

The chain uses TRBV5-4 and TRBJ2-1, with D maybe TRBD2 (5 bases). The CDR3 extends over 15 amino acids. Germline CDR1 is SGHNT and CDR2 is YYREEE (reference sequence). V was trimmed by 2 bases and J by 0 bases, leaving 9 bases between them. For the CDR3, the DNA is TGTGCCAGCAGCTTAGGTAGCGCCTCCTACAATGAGCAGTTCTTC. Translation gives CASSLGSASYNEQFF.

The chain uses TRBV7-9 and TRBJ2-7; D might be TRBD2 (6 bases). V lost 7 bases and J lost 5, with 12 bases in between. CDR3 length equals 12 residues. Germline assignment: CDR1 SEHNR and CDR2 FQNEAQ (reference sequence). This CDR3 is CASTGDSDEQYF. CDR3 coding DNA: TGTGCCAGCACCGGGGACTCGGACGAGCAGTACTTC.

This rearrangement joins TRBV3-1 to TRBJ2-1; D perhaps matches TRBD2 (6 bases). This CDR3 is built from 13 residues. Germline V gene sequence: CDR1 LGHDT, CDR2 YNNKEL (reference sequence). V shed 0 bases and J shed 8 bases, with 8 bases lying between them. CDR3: CASSQEEGDEQFF. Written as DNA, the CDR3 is TGTGCCAGCAGCCAAGAGGAGGGCGATGAGCAGTTCTTC.

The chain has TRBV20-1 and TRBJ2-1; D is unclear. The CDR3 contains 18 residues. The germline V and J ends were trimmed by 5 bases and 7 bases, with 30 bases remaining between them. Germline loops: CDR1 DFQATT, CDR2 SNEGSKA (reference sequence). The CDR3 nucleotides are TGCAGTGCTCCTAAGTCGAAGGGTTGGTTAGTTGGGGTGAATGAGCAGTTCTTC. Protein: CSAPKSKGWLVGVNEQFF.

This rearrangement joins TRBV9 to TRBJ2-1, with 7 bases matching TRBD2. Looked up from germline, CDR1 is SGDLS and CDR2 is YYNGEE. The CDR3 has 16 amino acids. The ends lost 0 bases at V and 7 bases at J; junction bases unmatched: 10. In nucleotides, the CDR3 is TGTGCCAGCAGCGTAGGGGCGGGAGCTCGTAGTAATGAGCAGTTCTTC. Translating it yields CASSVGAGARSNEQFF.

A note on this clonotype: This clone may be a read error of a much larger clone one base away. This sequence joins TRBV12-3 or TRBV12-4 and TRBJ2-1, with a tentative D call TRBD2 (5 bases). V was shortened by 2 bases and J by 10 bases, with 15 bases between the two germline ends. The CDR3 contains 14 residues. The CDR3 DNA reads TGTGCCAGCAGTTTACAAGTCCAAGAGGGCGAGCAGTTCTTC. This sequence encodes CASSLQVQEGEQFF.

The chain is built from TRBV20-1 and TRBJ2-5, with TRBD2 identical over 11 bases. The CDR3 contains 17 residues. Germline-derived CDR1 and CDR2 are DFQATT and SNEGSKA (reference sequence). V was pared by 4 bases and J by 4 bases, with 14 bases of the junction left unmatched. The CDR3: CSATIRGPGLAAETQYF. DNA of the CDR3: TGCAGTGCTACTATAAGGGGACCGGGACTAGCGGCAGAGACCCAGTACTTC.

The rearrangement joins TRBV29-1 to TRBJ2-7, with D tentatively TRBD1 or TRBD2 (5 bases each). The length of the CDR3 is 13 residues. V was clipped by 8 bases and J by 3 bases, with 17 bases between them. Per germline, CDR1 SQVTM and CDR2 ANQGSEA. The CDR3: CSTRGSNLYEQYF. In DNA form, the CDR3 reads TGCAGCACCCGGGGCTCTAACCTCTACGAGCAGTACTTC.

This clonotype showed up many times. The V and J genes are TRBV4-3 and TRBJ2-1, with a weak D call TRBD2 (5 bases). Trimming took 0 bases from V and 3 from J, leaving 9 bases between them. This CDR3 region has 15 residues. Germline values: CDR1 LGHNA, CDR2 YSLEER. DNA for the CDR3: TGCGCCAGCAGCCAAGAACTAGGTTTCTACAATGAGCAGTTCTTC. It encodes CASSQELGFYNEQFF.

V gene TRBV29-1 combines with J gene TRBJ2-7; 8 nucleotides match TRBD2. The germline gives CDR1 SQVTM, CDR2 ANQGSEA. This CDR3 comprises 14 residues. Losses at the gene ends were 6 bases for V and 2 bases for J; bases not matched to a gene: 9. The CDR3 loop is CSVPGTSNPYEQYF. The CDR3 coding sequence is TGCAGCGTCCCTGGGACTAGTAACCCCTACGAGCAGTACTTC.

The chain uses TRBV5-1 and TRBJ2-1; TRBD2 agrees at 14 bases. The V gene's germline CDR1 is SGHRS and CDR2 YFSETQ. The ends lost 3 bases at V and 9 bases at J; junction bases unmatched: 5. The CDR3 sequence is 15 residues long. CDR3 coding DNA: TGCGCCAGCAGCTGGACTAGCGGGGGGATCCGTGAGCAGTTCTTC. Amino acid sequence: CASSWTSGGIREQFF.

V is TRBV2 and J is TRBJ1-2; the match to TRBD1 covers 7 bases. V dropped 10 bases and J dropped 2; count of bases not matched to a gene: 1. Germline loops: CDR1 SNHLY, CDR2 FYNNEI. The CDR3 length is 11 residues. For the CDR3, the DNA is TGTGCCACGGGACAGAACTATGGCTACACCTTC. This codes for CATGQNYGYTF.

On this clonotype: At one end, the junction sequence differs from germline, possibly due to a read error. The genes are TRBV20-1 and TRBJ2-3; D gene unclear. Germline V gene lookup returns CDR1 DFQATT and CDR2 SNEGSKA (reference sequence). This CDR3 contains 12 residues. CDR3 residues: CSASWEGFGQYF. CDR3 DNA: TGTAGTGCTAGTTGGGAAGGGTTCGGGCAGTATTTT.

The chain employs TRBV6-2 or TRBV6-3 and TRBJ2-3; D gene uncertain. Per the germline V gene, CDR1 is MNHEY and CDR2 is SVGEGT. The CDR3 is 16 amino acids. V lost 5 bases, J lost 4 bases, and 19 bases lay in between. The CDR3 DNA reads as TGTGCCAGCAGTCCAGTCGTGGCCAGTCGAGCAGATACGCAGTATTTT. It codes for CASSPVVASRADTQYF.

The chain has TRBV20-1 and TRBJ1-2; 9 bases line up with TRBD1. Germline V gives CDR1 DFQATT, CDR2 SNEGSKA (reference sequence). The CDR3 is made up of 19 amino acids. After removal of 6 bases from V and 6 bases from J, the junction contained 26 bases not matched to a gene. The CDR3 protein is CSAYTWTGDGLSPRNGYTF. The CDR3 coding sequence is TGCAGTGCATATACGTGGACAGGGGATGGCCTATCGCCTCGAAATGGCTACACCTTC.